The present entry profiles one T cell receptor (beta chain) with its context. Its cognate antigen is unknown. The CDR3 has 15 residues. CDR1 is MNHEY, CDR2 SMNVEV, per germline (reference sequence). Trimming cost V 5 bases and J 0 bases, with 10 bases left between them. The record originates from a study of T cell responses to AZD1222 COVID-19 vaccine. The protocol was immunoSEQ multiplex PCR, while the TCRdb copy is restricted to in-frame clones and leaves out a portion. The sample has over 100,000 clones, about 88% seen once. Points from the study as a whole: The reported proportion of spike-specific TCRs targeting unmutated variant regions was nearly half.

The gene calls are TRBV27 and TRBJ1-4; D is undetermined. The origin of this receptor is an adult in good health. Sequenced material: peripheral blood, taken on day 0 of AZD1222 vaccination. The CDR3 protein is CASSIRRATNEKLFF. Written as DNA, the CDR3 is TGTGCCAGCAGTATAAGACGGGCAACTAATGAAAAACTGTTTTTT. The whole variable domain, filled in from reference TRBV27 and TRBJ1-4, reads EAQVTQNPRYLITVTGKKLTVTCSQNMNHEYMSWYRQDPGLGLRQIYYSMNVEVTDKGDVPEGYKVSRKEKRNFPLILESPSPNQTSLYFCASSIRRATNEKLFFGSGTQLSVL.